This passage covers 5 T cell receptor beta chains from one sample sequenced in a study of blood T cell repertoires in COVID-19. Clones were sequenced by immunoSEQ multiplex PCR, and TCRdb holds only the in-frame ones, with some missing. The table records about 20,000 clones, about 85% of them present only once. The sample comprised peripheral blood. Receptors originate from a human donor with active COVID-19. The donor label of this sample is uncertain.

J is TRBJ2-6 and V is TRBV3-1 (or the pseudogene TRBV3-2); perhaps TRBD1 as D (5 bases). This CDR3 has 14 residues. Looked up from germline, CDR1 is LGHDT and CDR2 is YNNKEL (reference sequence). Trimming took off 7 bases at V and 0 bases at J, with 7 bases between the two ends. CDR3 sequence (DNA): TGTGCCAGCACCGACAGCTCTGGGGCCAACGTCCTGACTTTC. As protein: CASTDSSGANVLTF.

The chain combines TRBV10-3 with TRBJ2-3; no definite D call. Per the germline V gene, CDR1 is ENHRY and CDR2 is SYGVKD. This CDR3 spans 15 amino acids. Between the trimmed V and J ends, which lost 2 bases and 0 bases, there was a span of 9 bases. The CDR3 spells CAISEDLSSTDTQYF. CDR3 nucleotide sequence: TGTGCCATCAGTGAGGACTTGTCTAGCACAGATACGCAGTATTTT.

V usage is TRBV27 and J usage is TRBJ2-7; D is perhaps TRBD2 (6 bases). CDR3 length equals 12 residues. Trimming stripped 6 bases from V and 1 base from J, with 7 bases between. The germline V gene has CDR1 MNHEY and CDR2 SMNVEV (reference sequence). The CDR3 here is CASRGGSYEQYF. CDR3 nucleotides: TGTGCCAGCAGGGGGGGTTCCTACGAGCAGTACTTC.

The rearrangement joins TRBV6-2 or TRBV6-3 to TRBJ2-2, with 10 bases fitting TRBD2. This CDR3 has 15 amino acids. Germline CDR1 and CDR2: MNHEY and SVGEGT. V gave up 6 bases and J gave up 6 bases; unmatched junction bases: 7. CDR3 bases: TGTGCCAGCAGCTCCCTAGCGGGAGAGGCCGGGGAGCTGTTTTTT. Translation gives CASSSLAGEAGELFF.

Note on this clone: At one end, the junction sequence differs from germline, possibly due to a read error. The V and J genes are TRBV4-3 and TRBJ1-1; D might be TRBD1 (6 bases). The CDR3 loop spans 13 amino acids. Germline V gives CDR1 LGHNA, CDR2 YSLEER. In nucleotides, the CDR3 is TGCGCCAGCAGTCAAGAAGGCAGGGGTCAAGCTTTCTTT. Amino acid sequence: CASSQEGRGQAFF.